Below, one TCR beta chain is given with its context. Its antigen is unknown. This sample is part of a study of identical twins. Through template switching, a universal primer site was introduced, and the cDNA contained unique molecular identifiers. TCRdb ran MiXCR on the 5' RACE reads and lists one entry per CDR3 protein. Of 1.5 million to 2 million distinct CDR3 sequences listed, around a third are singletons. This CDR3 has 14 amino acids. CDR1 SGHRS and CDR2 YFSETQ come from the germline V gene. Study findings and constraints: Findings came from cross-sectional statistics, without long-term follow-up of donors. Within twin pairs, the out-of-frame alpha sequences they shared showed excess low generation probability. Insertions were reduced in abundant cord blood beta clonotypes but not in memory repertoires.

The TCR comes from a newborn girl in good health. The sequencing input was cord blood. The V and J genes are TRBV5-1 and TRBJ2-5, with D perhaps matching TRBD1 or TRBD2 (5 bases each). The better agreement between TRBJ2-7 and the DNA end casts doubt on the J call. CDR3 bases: TGCGCCAGCAGCATGGGGACGCTGTACTACGAGCAGTACTTC. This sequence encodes CASSMGTLYYEQYF.